These T cell receptor beta chains were read from a single sample in a study of blood T cell repertoires in COVID-19. Profiling relied on immunoSEQ multiplex PCR, and the TCRdb table lists in-frame clones only, not all of them. The sample contains 250,000 to 300,000 clones, 82% of which appear only once. Specimen: PBMCs or T cells enriched from blood (not recorded which). The receptors originated from a middle-aged man who had been exposed to COVID-19. Both conserved end residues are part of each CDR3. The D gene is left open where the match is weak. Clone size, where shown, is once, few, many, or a class for clones that have expanded.

D: TRBD2; J: TRBJ2-2; size: .; length: 17; V: TRBV5-4; DNA: TGTGCCAGCAGCTTGGGAGGGGCTAGCGGAGGCACCGGGGAGCTGTTTTTT; CDR3: CASSLGGASGGTGELFF
D: .; J: TRBJ2-3; size: .; length: 16; V: TRBV5-4; DNA: TGTGCCAGCAGCCCGTACAGGGAGTTCAACACAGATACGCAGTATTTT; CDR3: CASSPYREFNTDTQYF
D: TRBD2; J: TRBJ2-1; size: once; length: 14; V: TRBV27; DNA: TGTGCCAGCAGTTTAGCGGGAGGGTTTAATGAGCAGTTCTTC; CDR3: CASSLAGGFNEQFF
D: TRBD2; J: TRBJ2-2; size: .; length: 17; V: TRBV5-1; DNA: TGCGCCAGCAGCTTGCTGGCCAGCGGGATTAGTGGCGGGGAGCTGTTTTTT; CDR3: CASSLLASGISGGELFF
D: .; J: TRBJ1-4; size: .; length: 14; V: TRBV5-6; DNA: TGTGCCAGCAGCTCTAGAAAGACGCTTGAAAAACTGTTTTTT; CDR3: CASSSRKTLEKLFF
D: TRBD2; J: TRBJ2-1; size: .; length: 17; V: TRBV11-3; DNA: TGTGCCAGCAGCAGACGACCGGGACTAGCGGGAGTCAATGAGCAGTTCTTC; CDR3: CASSRRPGLAGVNEQFF
D: .; J: TRBJ2-5; size: .; length: 15; V: TRBV5-5; DNA: TGTGCCAGCAGCTTGGAGCTCCGGGACCAAGAGACCCAGTACTTC; CDR3: CASSLELRDQETQYF
D: .; J: TRBJ2-7; size: .; length: 13; V: TRBV7-9; DNA: TGTGCCAGCAGCTTAACAAGCTCCTACGAGCAGTACTTC; CDR3: CASSLTSSYEQYF
D: TRBD1; J: TRBJ2-5; size: .; length: 15; V: TRBV7-3; DNA: TGTGCCAGCAGCTTAGGAACAGGGGGCTTCGAGACCCAGTACTTC; CDR3: CASSLGTGGFETQYF
D: TRBD1; J: TRBJ2-7; size: .; length: 15; V: TRBV6-1; DNA: TGTGCCAGCAGTGATTCACAGGGGTCAATCTACGAGCAGTACTTC; CDR3: CASSDSQGSIYEQYF
D: .; J: TRBJ1-2; size: .; length: 13; V: TRBV12-3/TRBV12-4; DNA: TGTGCCAGCGGCACGATAACTGGGCCTGGCTACACCTTC; CDR3: CASGTITGPGYTF
D: .; J: TRBJ2-1; size: .; length: 14; V: TRBV10-1; DNA: TGCGCCAGCAGTGAGTCTGGTGATCCGCGCGAGCAGTTCTTC; CDR3: CASSESGDPREQFF
D: TRBD2; J: TRBJ2-1; size: .; length: 14; V: TRBV19; DNA: TGTGCTTGCAGTCTCGGGAGGGCCTACAATGAGCAGTTCTTC; CDR3: CACSLGRAYNEQFF
D: .; J: TRBJ2-7; size: .; length: 14; V: TRBV13; DNA: TGTGCCAGCAGCTTAGTTAACAGGGTGGGCGAGCAGTACTTC; CDR3: CASSLVNRVGEQYF
D: TRBD2; J: TRBJ2-3; size: once; length: 13; V: TRBV10-3; DNA: TGTGCCATCAGTGGCGGGAGATCAGATACGCAGTATTTT; CDR3: CAISGGRSDTQYF
D: .; J: TRBJ2-5; size: .; length: 14; V: TRBV5-6; DNA: TGTGCCAGCAGCTTGCAACAGGGCCTCGAGACCCAGTACTTC; CDR3: CASSLQQGLETQYF
D: .; J: TRBJ2-5; size: .; length: 16; V: TRBV5-1; DNA: TGCGCCAGCAGCTTGGCCCGACAGGCTAAAGGGGAGACCCAGTACTTC; CDR3: CASSLARQAKGETQYF
D: TRBD2; J: TRBJ2-7; size: .; length: 11; V: TRBV20-1; DNA: TGCAGTGCTGGGGGGGACTACGAGCAGTACTTC; CDR3: CSAGGDYEQYF
D: .; J: TRBJ2-1; size: .; length: 15; V: TRBV9; DNA: TGTGCCAGCAGCGACAAACTAGGCCCCTACAATGAGCAGTTCTTC; CDR3: CASSDKLGPYNEQFF
D: TRBD2; J: TRBJ2-1; size: .; length: 18; V: TRBV7-3; DNA: TGTGCCAGCAGCTTAATCGGCACTAGCGGGAGCAGCTACAATGAGCAGTTCTTC; CDR3: CASSLIGTSGSSYNEQFF
D: TRBD1; J: TRBJ1-2; size: .; length: 14; V: TRBV11-2; DNA: TGTGCCAGCAGCCCCCCCCGGGACAGCTATGGCTACACCTTC; CDR3: CASSPPRDSYGYTF
D: .; J: TRBJ2-1; size: .; length: 14; V: TRBV2; DNA: TGTGCCAGCAACGGTGGTAAGGGGGATTTTGAGCAGTTCTTC; CDR3: CASNGGKGDFEQFF
D: TRBD1; J: TRBJ2-3; size: .; length: 15; V: TRBV10-3; DNA: TGTGCCATCAGTGGGGGACAGGGGGGCACAGATACGCAGTATTTT; CDR3: CAISGGQGGTDTQYF
D: .; J: TRBJ1-6; size: .; length: 18; V: TRBV27; DNA: TGTGCCAGCAGCCTTAGGGTGGGGGGAGGATCCTATAATTCACCCCTCCACTTT; CDR3: CASSLRVGGGSYNSPLHF
D: TRBD1; J: TRBJ1-2; size: .; length: 15; V: TRBV6-5; DNA: TGTGCCAGCACCCCTTCTAGGGACAGCAACTATGGCTACACCTTC; CDR3: CASTPSRDSNYGYTF
D: .; J: TRBJ1-1; size: .; length: 13; V: TRBV10-1; DNA: TGCGCCAGCAGTTCTGGACAGAACACTGAAGCTTTCTTT; CDR3: CASSSGQNTEAFF
D: TRBD2; J: TRBJ2-2; size: .; length: 16; V: TRBV15; DNA: TGTGCCACCAGCCGCACGCTAGCGGGAGTAACCGGGGAGCTGTTTTTT; CDR3: CATSRTLAGVTGELFF
D: .; J: TRBJ2-7; size: once; length: 13; V: TRBV5-1; DNA: TGCGCCAGCAGCTTCGGGATTACCTACGAGCAGTACTTC; CDR3: CASSFGITYEQYF